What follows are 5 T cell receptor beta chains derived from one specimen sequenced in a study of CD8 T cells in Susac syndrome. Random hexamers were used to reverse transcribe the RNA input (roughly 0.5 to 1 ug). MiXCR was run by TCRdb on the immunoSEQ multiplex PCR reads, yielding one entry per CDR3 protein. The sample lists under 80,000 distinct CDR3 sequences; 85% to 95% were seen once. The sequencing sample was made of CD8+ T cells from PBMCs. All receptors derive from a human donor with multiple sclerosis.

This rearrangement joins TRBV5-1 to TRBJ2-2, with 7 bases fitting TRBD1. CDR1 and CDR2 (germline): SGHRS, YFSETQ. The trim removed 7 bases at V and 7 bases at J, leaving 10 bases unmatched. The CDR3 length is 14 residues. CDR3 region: CASLRDSRGGELFF. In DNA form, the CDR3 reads TGCGCCAGCTTGAGGGACAGTCGAGGCGGGGAGCTGTTTTTT.

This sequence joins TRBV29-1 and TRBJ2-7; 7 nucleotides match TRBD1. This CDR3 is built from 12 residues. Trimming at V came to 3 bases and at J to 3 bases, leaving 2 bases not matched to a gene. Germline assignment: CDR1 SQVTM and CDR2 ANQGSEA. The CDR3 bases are TGCAGCGTTGAGGGACAGTTCTACGAGCAGTACTTC. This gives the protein CSVEGQFYEQYF.

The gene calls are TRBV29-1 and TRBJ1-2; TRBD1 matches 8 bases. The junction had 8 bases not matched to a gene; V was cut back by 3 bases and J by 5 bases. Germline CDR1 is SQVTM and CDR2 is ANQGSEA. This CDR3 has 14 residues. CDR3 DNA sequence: TGCAGCGTTGAGGACAGGGAACACCATTATGGCTACACCTTC. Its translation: CSVEDREHHYGYTF. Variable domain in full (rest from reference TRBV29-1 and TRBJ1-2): SAVISQKPSRDICQRGTSLTIQCQVDSQVTMMFWYRQQPGQSLTLIATANQGSEATYESGFVIDKFPISRPNLTFSTLTVSNMSPEDSSIYLCSVEDREHHYGYTFGSGTRLTVV.

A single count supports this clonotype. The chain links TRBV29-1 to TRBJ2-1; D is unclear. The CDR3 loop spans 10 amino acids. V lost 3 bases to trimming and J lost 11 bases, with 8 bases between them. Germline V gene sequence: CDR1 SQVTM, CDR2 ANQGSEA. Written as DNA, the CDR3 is TGCAGCGTTGAGAAGGTGAAGCAGTTCTTC. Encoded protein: CSVEKVKQFF.

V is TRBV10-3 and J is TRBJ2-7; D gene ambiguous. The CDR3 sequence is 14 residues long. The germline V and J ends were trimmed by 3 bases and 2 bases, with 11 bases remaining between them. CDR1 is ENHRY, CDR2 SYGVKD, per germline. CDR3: CAISEGPTAYEQYF. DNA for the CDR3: TGTGCCATCAGTGAAGGTCCAACTGCCTACGAGCAGTACTTC.